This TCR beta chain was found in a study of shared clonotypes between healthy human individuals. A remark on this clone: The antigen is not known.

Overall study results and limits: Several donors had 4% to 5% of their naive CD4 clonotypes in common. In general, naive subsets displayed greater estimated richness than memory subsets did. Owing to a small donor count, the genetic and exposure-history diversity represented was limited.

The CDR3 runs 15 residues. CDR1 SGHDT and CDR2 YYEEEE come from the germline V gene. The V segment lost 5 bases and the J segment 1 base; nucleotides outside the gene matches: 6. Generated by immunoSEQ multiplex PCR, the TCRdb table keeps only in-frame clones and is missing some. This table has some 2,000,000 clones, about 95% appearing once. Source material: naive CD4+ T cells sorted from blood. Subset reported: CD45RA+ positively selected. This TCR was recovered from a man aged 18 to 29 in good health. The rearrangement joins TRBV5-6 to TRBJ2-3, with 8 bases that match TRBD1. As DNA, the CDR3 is TGTGCCAGCAGGTATACAGGGGGAGGCACAGATACGCAGTATTTT. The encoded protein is CASRYTGGGTDTQYF. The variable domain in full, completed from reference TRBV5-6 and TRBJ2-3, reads DAGVTQSPTHLIKTRGQQVTLRCSPKSGHDTVSWYQQALGQGPQFIFQYYEEEERQRGNFPDRFSGHQFPNYSSELNVNALLLGDSALYLCASRYTGGGTDTQYFGPGTRLTVL.